A single sample gave rise to the 20 T cell receptor beta chains below, sequenced in a study of neurological immune-mediated disorders. MiXCR, run by TCRdb on the 5' RACE reads, gives a single entry per CDR3 protein. This sample has 50,000 or so distinct CDR3 sequences, with about an eighth found just once. Sequencing input: PBMCs. These receptors were taken from a man aged 55 to 69 in good health.

This clonotype was seen a handful of times. The chain recombines TRBV7-8 with TRBJ2-5, with 9 positions matching TRBD2. The length of the CDR3 is 16 residues. V lost 1 base, J lost 2 bases, and 5 bases stayed unmatched. Germline loops: CDR1 SGHVS, CDR2 FQNEAQ. The CDR3 bases are TGTGCCAGCAGCTTAGGGGGTAGCGGGGGTCAAGAGACCCAGTACTTC. Amino acids: CASSLGGSGGQETQYF.

The V gene is TRBV25-1, the J gene TRBJ2-7; 7 bases are shared with TRBD1. The germline V gene has CDR1 MGHDK and CDR2 SYGVNS. Unmatched junction bases numbered 17, after V lost 10 bases and J lost 2 bases. CDR3 length: 16 amino acids. The CDR3 DNA reads TGTGCCAACAGACCTTCGGGTCAGGGGGTTGCCTACGAGCAGTACTTC. Amino acids: CANRPSGQGVAYEQYF.

This clonotype was picked up many times. The chain employs TRBV20-1 and TRBJ2-3; weak D call: TRBD1 (6 bases). Germline assignment: CDR1 DFQATT and CDR2 SNEGSKA (reference sequence). Trimming took off 5 bases at V and 1 base at J, with 10 bases between the two ends. This CDR3 spans 13 amino acids. The CDR3: CSAEGGGTDTQYF. For the CDR3, the DNA is TGCAGTGCTGAAGGGGGTGGCACAGATACGCAGTATTTT.

This clonotype appeared many times. V usage is TRBV7-2 and J usage is TRBJ2-2; 10 bases agree with TRBD2. Germline V CDR1 and CDR2: SGHTA, FQGNSA. CDR3 length: 16 residues. V lost 3 bases, J lost 3 bases, and 4 bases stayed unmatched. The CDR3 nucleotides are TGTGCCAGCAGCTTCCGACTAGCGGGTTACACCGGGGAGCTGTTTTTT. Translated: CASSFRLAGYTGELFF.

In the case of this clonotype: A much larger clone sits a single nucleotide away, making a read error possible. This chain connects TRBV10-1 to TRBJ1-5; 11 bases map to TRBD1. V lost 9 bases, J lost 7 bases, and 14 bases stayed unmatched. The CDR3 covers 16 residues. Germline CDR1 WNHNN, CDR2 SYGVQD (reference sequence). The CDR3 spells CARRPTDRGPMQPQHF. In DNA, the CDR3 is TGCGCCAGAAGACCAACGGACAGGGGGCCGATGCAGCCCCAGCATTTT.

This clonotype came up many times. J is TRBJ2-2 and V is TRBV5-1; 12 bases agree with TRBD2. CDR1 is SGHRS, CDR2 YFSETQ, per germline. This CDR3 spans 19 amino acids. The V and J ends lost 0 bases and 0 bases, in that order; junction bases with no gene match: 6. CDR3 residues: CASSLAQLAGGPNTGELFF. The CDR3 nucleotides are TGCGCCAGCAGCTTGGCTCAACTAGCGGGGGGCCCGAACACCGGGGAGCTGTTTTTT. The entire variable domain, with the rest obtained from reference TRBV5-1 and TRBJ2-2, is as follows: KAGVTQTPRYLIKTRGQQVTLSCSPISGHRSVSWYQQTPGQGLQFLFEYFSETQRNKGNFPGRFSGRQFSNSRSEMNVSTLELGDSALYLCASSLAQLAGGPNTGELFFGEGSRLTVL.

This clonotype has at least ten counts. The V and J genes are TRBV9 and TRBJ2-7; D not resolved. This CDR3 comprises 14 residues. The V end was cut by 4 bases, the J end by 2 bases, with 13 bases between. The germline CDR1 and CDR2 sequences are SGDLS and YYNGEE. The CDR3 nucleotides are TGTGCCAGCAGCCCGGGCCACCGGACCTACGAGCAGTACTTC. Translation gives CASSPGHRTYEQYF.

This clonotype was seen at least ten times. V and J are TRBV9 and TRBJ2-3, with D tentatively TRBD1 or TRBD2 (5 bases each). Germline V CDR1 and CDR2: SGDLS, YYNGEE. V was cut by 4 bases and J by 0 bases, with 21 bases left in between. CDR3 size: 18 residues. The CDR3 region has the DNA TGTGCCAGCAGCCCCGGTTCAGGGACGGCTTCTAGCACAGATACGCAGTATTTT. Translation: CASSPGSGTASSTDTQYF.

There are many counts of this clonotype. The chain carries TRBV7-8 and TRBJ1-1; possible D gene TRBD1, 6 bases. The V gene's germline CDR1 is SGHVS and CDR2 FQNEAQ. The V gene lost 8 bases and the J gene lost 4 bases, with 11 bases spanning the gap. This CDR3 comprises 12 residues. Here the CDR3 reads CASGGGGTEAFF. The CDR3 nucleotides are TGTGCCAGCGGGGGCGGGGGCACTGAAGCTTTCTTT.

In its sample, this clonotype was seen many times. The chain combines TRBV6-1 with TRBJ1-3; possibly TRBD1 for D (6 bases). The CDR3 runs 13 residues. Germline V CDR1 and CDR2: MNHNS, SASEGT. V was cut by 9 bases and J by 2 bases, with 11 bases left in between. The CDR3, as DNA: TGTGCCAGTGACAGGACACCTGGAAACACCATATATTTT. Protein product: CASDRTPGNTIYF.

This clonotype appeared many times. The V call is TRBV6-5, the J call TRBJ2-7, with 10 bases identical to TRBD2. The germline V gene encodes CDR1 MNHEY and CDR2 SVGAGI. The CDR3 sequence is 15 residues long. The J segment lost 2 bases and the V segment lost 5 bases, leaving 6 bases of the junction unmatched. DNA for the CDR3: TGTGCCAGCAGTAAAGGACTAGCGGACCCCTACGAGCAGTACTTC. It codes for CASSKGLADPYEQYF.

The V call is TRBV6-5, the J call TRBJ2-1; D not resolved. Germline V gene data show CDR1 as MNHEY and CDR2 as SVGAGI. CDR3 size: 12 residues. Trimming removed 7 bases from V and 12 bases from J, with 16 bases in between. The CDR3 sequence: CASNPTGLAQFF. The CDR3 region has the DNA TGTGCCAGCAACCCCACTGGGTTAGCGCAGTTCTTC.

This clonotype has ten or more counts. The genes are TRBV6-5 and TRBJ1-2; D possibly corresponds to TRBD1 (6 bases). In germline, CDR1 is MNHEY, CDR2 SVGAGI. V was shortened by 6 bases and J by 7 bases, with 15 bases between the two germline ends. The CDR3 runs to 13 residues. The CDR3 here is CASSKQGLSGYTF. The CDR3 nucleotides read TGTGCCAGCAGCAAACAGGGACTCAGTGGCTACACCTTC.

This clonotype was seen repeatedly, ten times or more. The V and J genes are TRBV20-1 and TRBJ2-7, with D perhaps assigned TRBD1 or TRBD2 (5 bases each). The CDR3 covers 17 residues. CDR1 DFQATT and CDR2 SNEGSKA come from the germline V gene (reference sequence). V lost 5 bases to trimming and J lost 0 bases, with 23 bases between them. CDR3 protein: CSARPSQGPTFSYEQYF. In DNA, the CDR3 is TGCAGTGCTCGGCCCTCCCAGGGACCGACCTTCTCCTACGAGCAGTACTTC.

This clonotype was counted at least ten times. The CDR3 sequence: CSARGPPGNTEAFF. The CDR3 DNA reads as TGCAGTGCTAGAGGGCCACCAGGGAACACTGAAGCTTTCTTT. The chain joins TRBV20-1 to TRBJ1-1; D not resolved. V was pared by 1 base and J by 1 base, with 10 bases between. The CDR3 totals 14 residues. Germline loops: CDR1 DFQATT, CDR2 SNEGSKA (reference sequence).

The table lists this clonotype with many counts. The chain has TRBV2 and TRBJ2-1, with a possible D match to TRBD2 (6 bases). Trimming left V 1 base short and J 0 bases short, with 13 bases between. Looked up from germline, CDR1 is SNHLY and CDR2 is FYNNEI. CDR3 length: 17 amino acids. The CDR3 bases are TGTGCCAGCAGTGAAGAGGTAGCGGCCAGCTCCTACAATGAGCAGTTCTTC. Translating gives CASSEEVAASSYNEQFF.

The sample holds many counts of this clonotype. CDR3: CSALNPQGRSNTGELFF. CDR3 DNA: TGCAGTGCTCTGAACCCACAGGGCCGCTCGAACACCGGGGAGCTGTTTTTT. V usage is TRBV20-1 and J usage is TRBJ2-2, with D perhaps matching TRBD1 (6 bases). This CDR3 comprises 17 residues. V was cut by 5 bases and J by 0 bases, with 19 bases left in between. Germline CDR1 and CDR2: DFQATT and SNEGSKA (reference sequence).

At least ten counts were recorded for this clonotype. This chain uses TRBV7-6 with TRBJ2-1, with TRBD2 matching 11 bases. Germline V CDR1 and CDR2: SGHVS, FNYEAQ. Unmatched junction bases numbered 5, after V lost 1 base and J lost 9 bases. This CDR3 spans 15 amino acids. CDR3 in DNA: TGTGCCAGCAGCTTAGGCACTAGCGGGGGAGGTGAGCAGTTCTTC. This codes for CASSLGTSGGGEQFF.

This clonotype was counted many times. The chain couples TRBV28 to TRBJ1-5, with 7 bases aligning to TRBD1. Germline V lookup: CDR1 MDHEN, CDR2 SYDVKM. This CDR3 comprises 14 residues. The chain's CDR3 is CAISDRAGNQPQHF. The CDR3 bases are TGTGCGATTAGCGACAGGGCGGGAAATCAGCCCCAGCATTTT.

As for this clonotype: One base away lies a much larger clone, so this may be a sequencing read error. V and J are TRBV28 and TRBJ2-6; TRBD2 might be the D (5 bases). The CDR3 is 15 amino acids. The V gene's germline CDR1 is MDHEN and CDR2 SYDVKM. CDR3 residues: CASVPGRSEANVLTF. CDR3 nucleotides: TGTGCCAGCGTCCCGGGAAGATCTGAGGCCAACGTCCTGACTTTC.